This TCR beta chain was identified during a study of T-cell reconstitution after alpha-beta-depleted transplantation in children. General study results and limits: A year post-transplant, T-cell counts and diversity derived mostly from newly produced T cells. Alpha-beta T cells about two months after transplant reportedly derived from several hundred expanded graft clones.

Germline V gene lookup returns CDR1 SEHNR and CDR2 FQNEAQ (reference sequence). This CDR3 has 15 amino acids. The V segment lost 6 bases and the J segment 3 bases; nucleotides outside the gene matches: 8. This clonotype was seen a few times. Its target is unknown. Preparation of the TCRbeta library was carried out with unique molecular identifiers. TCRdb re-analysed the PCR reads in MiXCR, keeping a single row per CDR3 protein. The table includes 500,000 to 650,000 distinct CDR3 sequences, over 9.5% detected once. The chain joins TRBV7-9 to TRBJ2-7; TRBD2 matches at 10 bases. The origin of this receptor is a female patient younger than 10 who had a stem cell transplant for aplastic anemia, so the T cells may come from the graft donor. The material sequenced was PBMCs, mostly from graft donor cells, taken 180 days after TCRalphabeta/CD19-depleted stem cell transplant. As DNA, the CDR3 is TGTGCCAGCAGTCGGACTAGCGGAGTTCTCTACGAGCAGTACGTC. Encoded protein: CASSRTSGVLYEQYV.